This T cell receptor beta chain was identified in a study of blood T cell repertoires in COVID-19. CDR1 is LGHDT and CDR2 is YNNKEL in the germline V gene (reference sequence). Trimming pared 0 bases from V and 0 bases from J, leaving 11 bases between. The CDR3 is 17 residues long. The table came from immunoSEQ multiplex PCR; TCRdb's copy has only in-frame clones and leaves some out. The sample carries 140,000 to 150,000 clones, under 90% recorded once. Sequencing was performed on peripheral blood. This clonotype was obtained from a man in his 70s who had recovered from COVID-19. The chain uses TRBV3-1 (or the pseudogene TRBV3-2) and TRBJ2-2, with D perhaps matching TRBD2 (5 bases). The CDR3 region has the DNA TGTGCCAGCAGCCAAGACCAGGACTTCACGAACACCGGGGAGCTGTTTTTT. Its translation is CASSQDQDFTNTGELFF.